This T cell receptor (beta chain) was sequenced in a study of control samples from healthy donors and cancer patients. Generated by immunoSEQ multiplex PCR, the TCRdb table keeps only in-frame clones and is missing some. The sample has 390,000 or so clones, more than 80% seen once. The CDR3 spans 16 residues. Germline loops: CDR1 SGHVS, CDR2 FQNEAQ. The ends were cut back, 5 bases at V and 7 bases at J, with 21 bases in the middle. The TCR sequence derives from a man aged 35-49 years with head and neck cancer. Sequencing was done on a sample of PBMCs. V usage is TRBV7-8 and J usage is TRBJ1-5; a possible D gene is TRBD1 (6 bases). The CDR3 sequence is CASSLSATGSGQPQHF. The CDR3 DNA follows: TGTGCCAGCAGCCTAAGCGCGACAGGTTCGGGGCAGCCCCAGCATTTT. The entire variable domain, with the rest obtained from reference TRBV7-8 and TRBJ1-5, is as follows: GAGVSQSPRYKVAKRGQDVALRCDPISGHVSLFWYQQALGQGPEFLTYFQNEAQLDKSGLPSDRFFAERPEGSVSTLKIQRTQQEDSAVYLCASSLSATGSGQPQHFGDGTRLSIL.